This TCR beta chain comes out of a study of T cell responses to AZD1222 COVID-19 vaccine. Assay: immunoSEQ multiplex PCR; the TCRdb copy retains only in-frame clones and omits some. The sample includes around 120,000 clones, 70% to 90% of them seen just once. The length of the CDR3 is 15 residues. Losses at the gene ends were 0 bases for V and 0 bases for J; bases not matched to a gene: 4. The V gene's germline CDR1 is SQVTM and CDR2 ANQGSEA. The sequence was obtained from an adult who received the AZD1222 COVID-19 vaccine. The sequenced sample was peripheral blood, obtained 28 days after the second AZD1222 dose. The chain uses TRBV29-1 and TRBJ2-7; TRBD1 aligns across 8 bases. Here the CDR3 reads CSVEDWGQASYEQYF. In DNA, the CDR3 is TGCAGCGTTGAAGATTGGGGACAGGCCTCCTACGAGCAGTACTTC.